This T cell receptor beta chain was sequenced during a study of regulatory T cells in long-lasting Graves disease (dated by TCRdb to the early 2020s). About the study as a whole: Persistent Graves' disease was defined as persistently positive TSH receptor autoantibodies together with antithyroid drug treatment for over 5 years. Persistent Graves' disease patients were compared with newly diagnosed Graves' disease patients by peripheral blood TCR sequencing and RNA sequencing. A total of around 35 samples underwent TCR sequencing: approximately 13 from persistent and some 20 from newly diagnosed Graves' disease patients. On average, persistent Graves' disease patients in the clinical cohort had been on antithyroid drugs for approximately ten years. The study was registered as a clinical trial and conducted in China. Paper-wide results and their limitations: The study examined only peripheral blood because the primary lesion, thyroid tissue, could not be accessed. TRBV28, TRBJ1-2 and TRBJ2-5 were preferentially used in persistent disease, while TRBV20-1 and TRBJ2-1 were favored in newly diagnosed disease. Lower TCR Shannon entropy and fewer highly expanded clones were observed in persistent Graves' disease patients than in newly diagnosed patients, which suggested clonal expansion. Only the TCR beta chain was sequenced and analyzed. A larger number of public clonotypes was shared among persistent patients (2,741) than among newly diagnosed patients (approximately 930). As a limitation, the authors acknowledged that the small sample size may reduce accuracy.

This clonotype was recorded many times. No antigen is known for it. Nothing much larger sits one base from this clone, and base qualities are not available. Its CDR3 holds 14 amino acids, cysteine through phenylalanine. Only CDR3 DNA is held: 42 bases, read in frame from base 1. CDR1 and CDR2 were assigned from the germline V gene as SGHTA and FQGNSA. V is cut back by 2 bases and J by 4 bases, with 3 bases in the junction unmatched. The meaning of the sample's time point label: persistent/refractory GD, antithyroid drugs over 5 years with positive TRAb. For both TCR sequencing and RNA sequencing, RNA was extracted from PBMCs using TRIzol. The diagnosis of Graves' disease was made according to American Thyroid Association guidelines. The patients came from an endocrinology department in Xi'an, China. From each patient, nine milliliters of peripheral blood was collected into an EDTA anticoagulant tube. Ficoll Paque Plus density gradient separation was used to isolate PBMCs, and no further T cell sorting was done. RNA quality was checked with an Agilent 2100 Bioanalyzer and agarose gel, and concentration with a NanoDrop 2000.

The library was generated by multiplex PCR. Sequencing used an Illumina HiSeq 4000. CDR3 regions were amplified by Arm-PCR with iRepertoire HTBI primers to construct TCR beta libraries. Gel purification was performed on PCR products prior to sequencing. The source study handled its data this way. Gene usage analysis of CDR3 amino acid clonotypes used the 50 to 70 TRBV and 14 to 15 TRBJ segments found across samples. COPE and FqMerger were used to merge filtered high-quality paired reads into contigs. BLAST was used to align contigs to IMGT TRBV, TRBD and TRBJ reference genes, and CDR3 was defined according to IMGT. Clonotypes above 0.1% frequency were classified as highly expanded clones. Repertoire diversity was measured by Shannon entropy, and V-J evenness by the Gini coefficient. A clonotype found in more than one individual was treated as public. TCRdb ran its own pipeline on the public reads, namely fastp trimming at Q25 and MiXCR clone calling, and kept in-frame beta chains. Entries that share a CDR3 protein sequence are merged under the most common genes and DNA. TCRdb, not the original authors, processed these V and J calls. A total of a few hundred thousand distinct CDR3 sequences appear in this sample, around 20% of them only once. Clones ranked in the top ten supply around 26% of the sample.

This specimen was peripheral blood mononuclear cells (PBMCs), taken when the disease was refractory, from a patient treated with antithyroid drugs. The receptor was derived from a female donor with Graves disease. In this chain, TRBV7-2 is recombined with TRBJ1-2, and 8 bases in between align with TRBD1. The CDR3 protein: CASSLQGAGYGYTF. The bases read TGTGCCAGCAGCTTACAGGGGGCGGGCTATGGCTACACCTTC.